The 5 T cell receptor beta chains below were found in one sample sequenced in a study of blood T cell repertoires in COVID-19. Only in-frame clones appear in the TCRdb table, and some are missing; sequencing was by immunoSEQ multiplex PCR. The sample lists 430,000 or so clones, around nine tenths seen once, with 1.5% to 2% in the top ten. Source material: PBMCs or T cells enriched from blood (not recorded which). These receptors were obtained from a woman in her 40s who had recovered from COVID-19.

The chain couples TRBV30 to TRBJ2-1, with a tentative D call TRBD2 (6 bases). Germline-derived CDR1 and CDR2 are GTSNPN and SVGIG (reference sequence). This CDR3 is built from 15 residues. V lost 2 bases and J 9 bases, leaving 20 bases between the germline ends. The CDR3 nucleotides are TGTGCCTGGAGTTCCTCCCCCCTGCGGGATTTTGAGCAGTTCTTC. Its translation is CAWSSSPLRDFEQFF. The full variable domain, rest sourced from reference TRBV30 and TRBJ2-1, is SQTIHQWPATLVQPVGSPLSLECTVEGTSNPNLYWYRQAAGRGLQLLFYSVGIGQISSEVPQNLSASRPQDRQFILSSKKLLLSDSGFYLCAWSSSPLRDFEQFFGPGTRLTVL.

The CDR3 reads CAWSRPRWDTQYF. For the CDR3, the DNA is TGTGCCTGGAGTCGCCCTAGGTGGGATACGCAGTATTTT. The rearrangement links TRBV30 to TRBJ2-3; D gene ambiguous. V lost 2 bases and J lost 6, with 12 bases in between. This CDR3 has 13 amino acids. Germline V gives CDR1 GTSNPN, CDR2 SVGIG (reference sequence).

Only a few counts were recorded for this clone. The chain employs TRBV3-1 (or the pseudogene TRBV3-2) and TRBJ1-6; possibly TRBD1 for D (5 bases). Trimming removed 1 base at V and 7 bases at J, with 11 bases between. Per the germline V gene, CDR1 is LGHDT and CDR2 is YNNKEL (reference sequence). The length of the CDR3 is 15 residues. The CDR3, as DNA: TGTGCCAGCAGCCAAGTCCAGGGTGGGAATTCACCCCTCCACTTT. Translating it yields CASSQVQGGNSPLHF.

The rearrangement joins TRBV28 to TRBJ2-3, with D possibly TRBD1 on 6 matching bases. With 3 bases removed from V and 0 bases from J, the gap between germline ends came to 10 bases. This CDR3 contains 15 residues. From germline, CDR1 is MDHEN and CDR2 SYDVKM. CDR3 sequence: CASSFQGRSTDTQYF. The CDR3 region has the DNA TGTGCCAGCAGTTTTCAGGGGCGGAGCACAGATACGCAGTATTTT.

V usage is TRBV21-1 and J usage is TRBJ2-5; the table assigns TRBD1, which was not confirmed against the DNA. TRBV21-1 is a listed pseudogene. The length of the CDR3 is 14 residues. The CDR3: CASSKADREGAQYF. For the CDR3, the DNA is TGTGCCAGCAGCAAAGCGGACAGGGAGGGGGCCCAGTACTTC.